This TCR beta chain was recovered during a study of OX40 agonist ivuxolimab in advanced cancers. Study-level findings and limits: Clonal expansion from baseline to week 6 occurred in both CD4+ and CD8+ T cells.

Germline CDR1 ENHRY, CDR2 SYGVKD. Trimming at V came to 3 bases and at J to 4 bases, leaving 3 bases not matched to a gene. The CDR3 has 14 residues. Generated by immunoSEQ multiplex PCR, the TCRdb table keeps only in-frame clones and is missing some. The top ten hold approximately 8.6% of the sample, which has some 84,000 clones, over 80% seen once. Regarding this clone: Its antigen is still unknown.

This chain links TRBV10-3 with TRBJ2-5, with 9 bases matching TRBD1. This specimen was CD4+ or CD8+ T cells sorted from blood, taken in a trial of the OX40 agonist ivuxolimab. The sequence was collected from an adult with an advanced solid tumor such as melanoma, head and neck, liver or kidney cancer. The CDR3 bases are TGTGCCATCAGTGAACAGGGGGCCGCAGAGACCCAGTACTTC. Encoded protein: CAISEQGAAETQYF.